Described below is a single T cell receptor beta chain sequence and its context. Antigen: not known. The sample originates from a study of T cells in Graves' hyperthyroidism and ophthalmopathy. The study, taken as a whole, reports: The model forecast ophthalmopathy, anticipating it by a median around 6.5 months before onset.

This CDR3 spans 14 amino acids. Germline loops: CDR1 SGHAT, CDR2 FQNNGV. Trimming stripped 5 bases from V and 1 base from J, with 12 bases between. RNA transcripts served as the template for amplifying TCR beta CDR3 regions. First-round RT-PCR with HTBI primers amplified the TCR CDR3 region. MiXCR, run by TCRdb on the multiplex PCR reads, gives a single entry per CDR3 protein. The sample contains around 540,000 distinct CDR3 sequences, 40% to 55% of which appear only once. A lack of ophthalmopathy progression within 18 months defined stable Graves' hyperthyroidism. Reasons for excluding patients were uncontrolled infection, other autoimmune disease, pregnancy or lactation. Diagnostic decisions used clinical symptoms, serum thyroxine and TRAb, thyroid ultrasound and orbital computed tomography.

This sequence originates from a woman aged 18-30 years with Graves' hyperthyroidism. The sequenced material came from peripheral blood or thyroid tissue (not recorded which). The chain links TRBV11-2 to TRBJ2-7; D gene uncertain. Here the CDR3 reads CASSPSWQSYEQYF. The CDR3 nucleotides read TGTGCCAGCAGCCCAAGCTGGCAGTCCTACGAGCAGTACTTC.